The clone carrying this T cell receptor beta chain was seen a handful of times. Its antigen is not known. The authors sorted CD4+ naive, central memory, regulatory and stem cell-like memory cells via CD45RO/CCR7/CD25/CD127/CD95/CD27. This sample is drawn from a study of beta chain features in type 1 diabetes. Study in general: Age, gender and cell yields were similar between patients and healthy donors.

Of the isolated RNA, all was reverse transcribed, and so the sequenced material was expressed TCRB transcripts. Libraries were prepared by immunoSEQ multiplex PCR; TCRdb keeps only in-frame clonotypes and omits some of them. The table has approximately 730,000 clones, roughly 13% seen once. The V end lost 2 bases, the J end lost 4 bases, and 6 bases lay between the germline ends. CDR3 length equals 13 residues. In germline, CDR1 is MNHNY, CDR2 SVGAGI (reference sequence). Study-wide results and limits: Junctions at VDJ sites from type 1 diabetes patients had fewer insertions and more deletions. Moderate yet significant TCRB CDR3 shortening was seen in Type 1 diabetes patients in all four CD4+ subsets. The question of HLA type influencing TCRB rearrangement was one that remained unresolved here.

This clonotype originated in a man between 18 and 35 years old with type 1 diabetes. Sequencing was carried out using naive CD4+ T cells from blood. The V and J genes are TRBV6-6 and TRBJ1-3; D uncertain. CDR3 amino acids: CASSYAGGNTIYF. In DNA form, the CDR3 reads TGTGCCAGCAGTTACGCAGGAGGAAACACCATATATTTT.